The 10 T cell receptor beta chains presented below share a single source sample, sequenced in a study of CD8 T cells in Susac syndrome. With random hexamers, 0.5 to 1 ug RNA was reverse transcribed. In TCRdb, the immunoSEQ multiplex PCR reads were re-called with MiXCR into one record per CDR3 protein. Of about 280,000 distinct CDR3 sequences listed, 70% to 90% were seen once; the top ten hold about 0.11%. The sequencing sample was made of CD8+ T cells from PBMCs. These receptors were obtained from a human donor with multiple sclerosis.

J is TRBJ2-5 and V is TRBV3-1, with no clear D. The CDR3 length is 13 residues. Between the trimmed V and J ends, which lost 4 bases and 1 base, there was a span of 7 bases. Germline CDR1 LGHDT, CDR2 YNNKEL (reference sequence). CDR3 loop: CASSRQIQETQYF. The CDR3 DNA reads TGTGCCAGCAGCCGGCAGATCCAAGAGACCCAGTACTTC.

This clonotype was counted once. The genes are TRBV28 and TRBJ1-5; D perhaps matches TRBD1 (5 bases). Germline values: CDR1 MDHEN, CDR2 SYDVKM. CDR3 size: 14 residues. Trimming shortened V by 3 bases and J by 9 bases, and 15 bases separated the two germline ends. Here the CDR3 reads CASSFLKGTPPQHF. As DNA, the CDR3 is TGTGCCAGCAGTTTTCTAAAAGGGACCCCGCCCCAGCATTTT.

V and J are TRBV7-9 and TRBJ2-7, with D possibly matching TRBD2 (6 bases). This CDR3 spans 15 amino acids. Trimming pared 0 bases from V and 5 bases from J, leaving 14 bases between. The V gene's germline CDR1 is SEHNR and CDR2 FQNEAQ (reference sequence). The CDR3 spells CASSLAAGPIHEQYF. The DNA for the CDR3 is TGTGCCAGCAGCTTAGCCGCGGGGCCCATTCACGAGCAGTACTTC.

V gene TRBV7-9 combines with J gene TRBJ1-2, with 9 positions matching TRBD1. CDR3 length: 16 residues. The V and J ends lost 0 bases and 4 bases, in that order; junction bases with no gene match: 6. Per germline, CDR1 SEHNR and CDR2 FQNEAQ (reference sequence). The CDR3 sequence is CASSLAGTGTFYGYTF. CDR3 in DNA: TGTGCCAGCAGCTTAGCAGGGACAGGGACTTTCTATGGCTACACCTTC.

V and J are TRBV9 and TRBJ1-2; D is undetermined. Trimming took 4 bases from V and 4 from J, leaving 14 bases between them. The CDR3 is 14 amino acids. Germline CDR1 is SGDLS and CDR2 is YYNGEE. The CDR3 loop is CASSPALSSYGYTF. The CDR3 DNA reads TGTGCCAGCAGCCCAGCACTATCGTCCTATGGCTACACCTTC.

CDR3 in amino acids: CASSFSGGANVLTF. The CDR3 coding sequence is TGTGCCAGCAGCTTCTCTGGTGGGGCCAACGTCCTGACTTTC. The gene calls are TRBV9 and TRBJ2-6; D gene ambiguous. V dropped 4 bases and J dropped 3 bases, with 8 bases sitting between them. The germline CDR1 and CDR2 sequences are SGDLS and YYNGEE. The CDR3 has 14 residues.

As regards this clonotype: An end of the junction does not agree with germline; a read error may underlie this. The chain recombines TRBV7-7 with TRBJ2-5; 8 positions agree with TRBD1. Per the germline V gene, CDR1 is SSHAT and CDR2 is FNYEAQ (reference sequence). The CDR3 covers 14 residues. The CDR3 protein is CASSSKDRAETQYF. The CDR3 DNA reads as TGTGCTAGCAGCTCGAAGGACAGGGCCGAGACCCAGTACTTC.

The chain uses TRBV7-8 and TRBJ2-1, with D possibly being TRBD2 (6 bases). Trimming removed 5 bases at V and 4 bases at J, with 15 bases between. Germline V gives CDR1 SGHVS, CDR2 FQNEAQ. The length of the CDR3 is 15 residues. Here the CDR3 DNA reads TGTGCCAGCAGCCTTTTTAGCGGTAGTTACAATGAGCAGTTCTTC. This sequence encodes CASSLFSGSYNEQFF.

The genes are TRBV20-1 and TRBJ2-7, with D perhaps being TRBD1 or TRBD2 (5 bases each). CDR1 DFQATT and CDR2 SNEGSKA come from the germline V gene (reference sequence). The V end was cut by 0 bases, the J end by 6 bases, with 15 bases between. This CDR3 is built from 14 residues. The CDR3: CSARDWAGRGEQYF. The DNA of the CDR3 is TGCAGTGCTAGAGATTGGGCAGGGAGAGGCGAGCAGTACTTC.

In nucleotides, the CDR3 is TGTGCCAGCAGCTCTGGGACAGGGGGCAAAAATGAAAAACTGTTTTTT. Its translation: CASSSGTGGKNEKLFF. The rearrangement uses TRBV9 and TRBJ1-4; 12 bases are shared with TRBD1. CDR1 and CDR2 (germline): SGDLS, YYNGEE. Trimming removed 4 bases from V and 5 bases from J; junction bases left unmatched: 6. The CDR3 is made up of 16 amino acids.